The 14 T cell receptor beta chains listed next were all sequenced from one sample in a study of T cell repertoires in cytomegalovirus infection. Their antigens remain unidentified. Each CDR3 protein is one row after TCRdb ran MiXCR on the reads. The sample holds 250,000 to 300,000 distinct CDR3 sequences, about 20% seen once. The sample in question was cultured PBMCs, obtained from culture after CMV antigen stimulation. Receptor source: a human donor in good health (CMV status not recorded). Some clones in this sample may be carry-over from other donors' samples.

V and J are TRBV18 and TRBJ2-1; D perhaps matches TRBD1 (5 bases). From germline, CDR1 is KGHSH and CDR2 LQKENI. Deletions cut 1 base from V and 8 bases from J, with 18 bases between. There are 16 residues in the CDR3. CDR3 region: CASSPRVVQGSDEQFF. DNA of the CDR3: TGTGCCAGCTCACCACGAGTGGTCCAGGGTAGTGATGAGCAGTTCTTC.

This clonotype was counted only a few times. The rearrangement joins TRBV7-2 to TRBJ2-1, with TRBD2 matching 11 bases. Germline loops: CDR1 SGHTA, CDR2 FQGNSA. The CDR3 is 15 amino acids. V lost 2 bases to trimming and J lost 9 bases; unmatched junction nucleotides: 6. DNA of the CDR3: TGTGCCAGCAGCTTACCGGGACTAGCGGCAGGTGAGCAGTTCTTC. It encodes CASSLPGLAAGEQFF.

This clonotype was seen repeatedly, ten times or more. The rearrangement joins TRBV7-2 to TRBJ2-5; maybe TRBD1 (6 bases). Germline values: CDR1 SGHTA, CDR2 FQGNSA. Trimming removed 8 bases from V and 1 base from J, with 11 bases in between. The CDR3 contains 13 residues. For the CDR3, the DNA is TGTGCCAGCGGTTACAGGGCCCAAGAGACCCAGTACTTC. Translating gives CASGYRAQETQYF.

This chain links TRBV11-2 with TRBJ1-2, with D maybe TRBD1 (5 bases). The CDR3 totals 14 residues. Trimming removed 0 bases from V and 2 bases from J, with 7 bases in between. CDR1 is SGHAT, CDR2 FQNNGV, per germline. The CDR3 sequence is CASSLDSGNYGYTF. DNA of the CDR3: TGTGCCAGCAGCTTAGATTCAGGGAACTATGGCTACACCTTC.

This rearrangement joins TRBV20-1 to TRBJ2-1, with TRBD2 as a possible D gene (6 bases). The CDR3 sequence is 15 residues long. CDR1 DFQATT and CDR2 SNEGSKA come from the germline V gene (reference sequence). V was pared by 6 bases and J by 4 bases, with 19 bases between. CDR3 DNA: TGCAGTGCAAGCGACCGGGACTTAACTTACAATGAGCAGTTCTTC. Its protein product is CSASDRDLTYNEQFF.

In its sample, this clonotype was seen a few times. The CDR3 sequence: CASSLEASGPGGGANVLTF. The CDR3 nucleotides are TGTGCCAGCAGCTTAGAGGCTAGCGGGCCTGGTGGTGGGGCCAACGTCCTGACTTTC. The rearrangement links TRBV7-2 to TRBJ2-6; 8 bases match TRBD2. The junction had 11 bases not matched to a gene; V was cut back by 1 base and J by 3 bases. The CDR3 covers 19 residues. The V gene's germline CDR1 is SGHTA and CDR2 FQGNSA.

This clonotype was observed a few times. The chain is built from TRBV11-3 and TRBJ2-6; possible D gene TRBD1, 6 bases. V lost 7 bases, J lost 0 bases, and 13 bases lay in between. CDR3 length equals 16 residues. Germline V gene lookup returns CDR1 SGHNT and CDR2 YENEEA. The CDR3 nucleotides read TGTGCCAGCACCCAGATCAGGGGCTCTGGGGCCAACGTCCTGACTTTC. Its translation: CASTQIRGSGANVLTF.

This sequence joins TRBV5-6 and TRBJ2-3; no clear D. Trimming took 1 base from V and 2 from J, leaving 11 bases between them. The CDR3 is made up of 15 amino acids. Germline-derived CDR1 and CDR2 are SGHDT and YYEEEE. CDR3: CASSLFGFATDTQYF. The CDR3 bases are TGTGCCAGCAGCTTGTTCGGCTTCGCCACAGATACGCAGTATTTT.

The CDR3: CASSLSQYNEQFF. The CDR3 region has the DNA TGTGCCAGCAGCTTATCCCAATACAATGAGCAGTTCTTC. The V and J genes are TRBV7-3 and TRBJ2-1; D not resolved. Germline-derived CDR1 and CDR2 are SGHTA and FQGTGA. V was clipped by 2 bases and J by 4 bases, with 6 bases between them. The CDR3 is 13 residues long.

The gene calls are TRBV5-4 and TRBJ2-5, with 9 bases that match TRBD1. There are 14 residues in the CDR3. V dropped 2 bases and J dropped 5; count of bases not matched to a gene: 4. From germline, CDR1 is SGHNT and CDR2 YYREEE (reference sequence). CDR3 in amino acids: CASSLQGAVETQYF. CDR3 DNA sequence: TGTGCCAGCAGCTTACAGGGGGCGGTTGAGACCCAGTACTTC.

This chain connects TRBV5-1 to TRBJ2-5; D not resolved. Germline CDR1 SGHRS, CDR2 YFSETQ. The CDR3 spans 13 residues. Trimming shortened V by 4 bases and J by 5 bases, and 12 bases separated the two germline ends. Written as DNA, the CDR3 is TGCGCCAGCAGCCCGCGATTTGGGGAGACCCAGTACTTC. Protein product: CASSPRFGETQYF. The whole variable domain, remainder taken from reference TRBV5-1 and TRBJ2-5, is KAGVTQTPRYLIKTRGQQVTLSCSPISGHRSVSWYQQTPGQGLQFLFEYFSETQRNKGNFPGRFSGRQFSNSRSEMNVSTLELGDSALYLCASSPRFGETQYFGPGTRLLVL.

This clonotype was observed many times. The V call is TRBV7-2, the J call TRBJ2-3, with 11 bases lining up with TRBD2. This CDR3 comprises 17 residues. The germline gives CDR1 SGHTA, CDR2 FQGNSA. With 5 bases clipped from V and 6 bases from J, the junction kept 13 bases outside the gene matches. The CDR3 bases are TGTGCCAGCAGCCCAGGGACTAGCGGAGAATTCGGGGATACGCAGTATTTT. Protein product: CASSPGTSGEFGDTQYF.

The chain is built from TRBV28 and TRBJ1-2; possibly TRBD1 for D (5 bases). The CDR3 extends over 14 amino acids. With 7 bases removed from V and 4 bases from J, the gap between germline ends came to 16 bases. CDR1 is MDHEN, CDR2 SYDVKM, per germline. The CDR3 DNA follows: TGTGCCAGCACCCCAAGTAACAGGCCCTATGGCTACACCTTC. Its protein is CASTPSNRPYGYTF.

In its sample, this clonotype was seen many times. The chain combines TRBV7-2 with TRBJ2-1; 14 bases line up with TRBD2. Unmatched junction bases numbered 5, after V lost 5 bases and J lost 8 bases. This CDR3 region has 15 residues. In germline, CDR1 is SGHTA, CDR2 FQGNSA. Here the CDR3 DNA reads TGTGCCAGCAGCCGGGGACTAGCGGGAGACTATGAGCAGTTCTTC. Translated: CASSRGLAGDYEQFF.